One and the same sample provided the 14 T cell receptor beta chains below, sequenced in a study of beta chain features in type 1 diabetes. Expressed TCRB transcripts were sequenced after all isolated RNA was converted to cDNA. Generated by immunoSEQ multiplex PCR, the TCRdb table keeps only in-frame clones and is missing some. In the table there are 150,000 or so clones, 11% of which are singletons. Sequences were obtained from central memory CD4+ T cells from blood. Receptor source: a man younger than 35 in good health.

The rearrangement links TRBV7-2 to TRBJ2-7; D is unclear. V dropped 2 bases and J dropped 6 bases, with 11 bases sitting between them. The CDR3 extends over 13 amino acids. Looked up from germline, CDR1 is SGHTA and CDR2 is FQGNSA. CDR3 sequence: CASSLLTEGEQYF. The CDR3 coding sequence is TGTGCCAGCAGCTTACTAACTGAAGGCGAGCAGTACTTC.

This clone has at least ten counts. This rearrangement joins TRBV7-2 to TRBJ2-7; 12 nucleotides match TRBD2. CDR1 SGHTA and CDR2 FQGNSA come from the germline V gene. CDR3 length equals 16 residues. Trimming cost V 4 bases and J 4 bases; bases outside gene matches: 8. This chain's CDR3 is CASSSTTSGGTYEQYF. The CDR3 DNA sequence: TGTGCCAGCAGCTCCACGACTAGCGGGGGAACATACGAGCAGTACTTC.

The rearrangement links TRBV19 to TRBJ2-6; D might be TRBD2 (6 bases). The germline gives CDR1 LNHDA, CDR2 SQIVND (reference sequence). The CDR3 extends over 16 amino acids. Trimming left V 4 bases short and J 4 bases short, with 14 bases between. The CDR3 reads CASSTGAAPGANVLTF. In DNA, the CDR3 is TGTGCCAGTAGTACGGGAGCGGCGCCCGGGGCCAACGTCCTGACTTTC. The whole variable domain, filled in from reference TRBV19 and TRBJ2-6, reads DGGITQSPKYLFRKEGQNVTLSCEQNLNHDAMYWYRQDPGQGLRLIYYSQIVNDFQKGDIAEGYSVSREKKESFPLTVTSAQKNPTAFYLCASSTGAAPGANVLTFGAGSRLTVL.

The V call is TRBV9, the J call TRBJ1-3; the D is unclear. The length of the CDR3 is 13 residues. Per germline, CDR1 SGDLS and CDR2 YYNGEE. The germline V and J ends were trimmed by 4 bases and 2 bases, with 7 bases remaining between them. CDR3 nucleotides: TGTGCCAGCAGCTTAATCCCTGGAAACACCATATATTTT. This gives the protein CASSLIPGNTIYF.

There are a few counts of this clone. V usage is TRBV29-1 and J usage is TRBJ1-4; D remains ambiguous. V lost 1 base, J lost 4 bases, and 7 bases lay in between. CDR3 size: 13 residues. Germline V lookup: CDR1 SQVTM, CDR2 ANQGSEA. The CDR3 nucleotides are TGCAGCGTTGAAGTCAGCTTTAATGAAAAACTGTTTTTT. This encodes CSVEVSFNEKLFF.

This clone was found a few times. V is TRBV5-1 and J is TRBJ2-5; no definite D call. Germline V gene lookup returns CDR1 SGHRS and CDR2 YFSETQ. The V end lost 0 bases, the J end lost 3 bases, and 3 bases lay between the germline ends. There are 12 residues in the CDR3. The CDR3: CASSLVEETQYF. The CDR3 nucleotides read TGCGCCAGCAGCTTGGTTGAAGAGACCCAGTACTTC.

This clone was counted between two and nine times. The gene calls are TRBV10-3 and TRBJ2-7; possibly TRBD2 for D (5 bases). Germline CDR1 ENHRY, CDR2 SYGVKD. The CDR3 is made up of 14 amino acids. The V and J ends lost 3 bases and 4 bases respectively, with 13 bases between them. Written as DNA, the CDR3 is TGTGCCATCAGTGAAGAAGGCCGGGGTTACGAGCAGTACTTC. This codes for CAISEEGRGYEQYF.

In its sample, this clone was seen a few times. This rearrangement joins TRBV6-6 to TRBJ2-6; the D gene is possibly TRBD1 (6 bases). Looked up from germline, CDR1 is MNHNY and CDR2 is SVGAGI (reference sequence). There are 14 residues in the CDR3. Trimming took 6 bases from V and 1 from J, leaving 7 bases between them. The CDR3 reads CASSGTSGANVLTF. Here the CDR3 DNA reads TGTGCCAGCAGCGGGACATCTGGGGCCAACGTCCTGACTTTC.

J is TRBJ1-2 and V is TRBV27; 7 bases line up with TRBD1. CDR3 length equals 15 residues. V was clipped by 4 bases and J by 4 bases; unmatched bases: 9. In germline, CDR1 is MNHEY, CDR2 SMNVEV (reference sequence). Here the CDR3 DNA reads TGTGCCAGCAGTTCACACCGACAGGGCTTCTATGGCTACACCTTC. Translated: CASSSHRQGFYGYTF.

The chain couples TRBV15 to TRBJ1-5, with a possible D match to TRBD1 (6 bases). Germline assignment: CDR1 LNHNV and CDR2 YYDKDF (reference sequence). The CDR3 is 14 residues long. Between the trimmed V and J ends, which lost 2 bases and 3 bases, there was a span of 8 bases. This CDR3 reads CATSRQGINQPQHF. CDR3 in DNA: TGTGCCACCAGCAGACAGGGGATCAATCAGCCCCAGCATTTT.

The chain is built from TRBV18 and TRBJ1-4; D call uncertain. This CDR3 is built from 13 residues. The V and J ends lost 6 bases and 5 bases respectively, with 10 bases between them. Germline V gene lookup returns CDR1 KGHSH and CDR2 LQKENI. CDR3 region: CASSAGKNEKLFF. CDR3 sequence (DNA): TGTGCCAGCTCGGCGGGGAAAAATGAAAAACTGTTTTTT.

This clone appeared a few times. The rearrangement joins TRBV5-4 to TRBJ2-6; D may be TRBD1 (6 bases). The CDR3 is 18 amino acids. V lost 3 bases and J lost 0, with 16 bases in between. CDR1 and CDR2 from the germline V gene are SGHNT and YYREEE (reference sequence). CDR3 DNA sequence: TGTGCCAGCAGCTATGGGATCCACAGGGCCTCTGGGGCCAACGTCCTGACTTTC. Protein product: CASSYGIHRASGANVLTF.

The chain couples TRBV29-1 to TRBJ2-2, with D unclear. CDR3 length: 12 residues. Per germline, CDR1 SQVTM and CDR2 ANQGSEA. Trimming removed 7 bases from V and 1 base from J, with 7 bases in between. The CDR3 DNA sequence: TGCAGCGCCAATTTGAACACCGGGGAGCTGTTTTTT. Protein: CSANLNTGELFF.

The genes are TRBV4-3 and TRBJ2-5; the D gene could be TRBD1 or TRBD2 (5 bases each). The end of the DNA fits TRBJ2-7 better, so the J call may be wrong. Germline V gives CDR1 LGHNA, CDR2 YSLEER. The CDR3 loop spans 15 amino acids. The DNA for the CDR3 is TGCGCCAGCAGCCAAGCGACGGGGCGGCTGGACGAGCAGTACTTC. This sequence encodes CASSQATGRLDEQYF.